The 31 T cell receptor beta chains presented below share a single source sample, sequenced in a study of control samples from healthy donors and cancer patients. Using immunoSEQ multiplex PCR, the repertoire was profiled, and TCRdb retains in-frame clones only, with some absent. The table shows about 170,000 clones, with around nine tenths occurring only once. Sample: blood. All receptors come from a woman aged 25 to 39 in good health.

A single count supports this clone. Additional DNA sequences in this sample encode the identical CDR3. The chain recombines TRBV18 with TRBJ2-1; no clear D. The V gene's germline CDR1 is KGHSH and CDR2 LQKENI. The CDR3 is 12 amino acids. V lost 3 bases and J 7 bases, leaving 7 bases between the germline ends. This CDR3 is CASSPGWNEQFF. Written as DNA, the CDR3 is TGTGCCAGCTCACCGGGCTGGAATGAGCAGTTCTTC.

V gene TRBV25-1 combines with J gene TRBJ2-7; TRBD1 or TRBD2 may be the D gene (6 bases each). Trimming stripped 2 bases from V and 3 bases from J, with 14 bases between. The length of the CDR3 is 15 residues. CDR1 is MGHDK, CDR2 SYGVNS, per germline. This chain's CDR3 is CASSEGRTAYYEQYF. As DNA, the CDR3 is TGTGCCAGCAGTGAAGGGAGGACAGCCTACTACGAGCAGTACTTC.

This rearrangement joins TRBV4-1 to TRBJ2-1, with D perhaps being TRBD1 or TRBD2 (5 bases each). The CDR3 loop spans 15 amino acids. CDR1 is MGHRA and CDR2 is YSYEKL in the germline V gene. Trimming shortened V by 2 bases and J by 2 bases, and 10 bases separated the two germline ends. The CDR3: CASSQLGRAYNEQFF. The DNA for the CDR3 is TGCGCCAGCAGCCAACTGGGACGGGCCTACAATGAGCAGTTCTTC.

The gene calls are TRBV10-2 and TRBJ1-2; D gene unclear. The V and J ends lost 0 bases and 0 bases respectively, with 8 bases between them. The CDR3 length is 15 residues. Germline-derived CDR1 and CDR2 are WSHSY and SAAADI. As DNA, the CDR3 is TGCGCCAGCAGTGAGTCGGAACCTACTAACTATGGCTACACCTTC. Translating it yields CASSESEPTNYGYTF.

This chain joins TRBV12-3 or TRBV12-4 and TRBJ2-7, with D possibly being TRBD1 (6 bases). The CDR3 is 12 residues long. Trimming pared 8 bases from V and 11 bases from J, leaving 19 bases between. The CDR3 bases are TGTGCCAGCTGCTCGCCGAAGGGGGTGAAGTACTTC. It encodes CASCSPKGVKYF.

This clone was recorded only once. The chain recombines TRBV20-1 with TRBJ2-1; 7 bases are shared with TRBD1. V shed 3 bases and J 8 bases; nucleotides not matched to a gene: 4. Germline V gene data show CDR1 as DFQATT and CDR2 as SNEGSKA (reference sequence). This CDR3 has 12 amino acids. The CDR3 sequence is CSASYRGYEQFF. In DNA form, the CDR3 reads TGCAGTGCTAGTTACAGGGGCTATGAGCAGTTCTTC.

This chain joins TRBV5-5 and TRBJ1-5; D call uncertain. CDR3 length: 13 amino acids. The V and J ends lost 3 bases and 4 bases respectively, with 8 bases between them. Germline values: CDR1 SGHKS, CDR2 YYEKEE (reference sequence). In DNA, the CDR3 is TGTGCCAGCAGCTCAATCCCTAATCAGCCCCAGCATTTT. It encodes CASSSIPNQPQHF.

The J gene is TRBJ1-5, the V gene TRBV3-1 (or the pseudogene TRBV3-2); 7 positions match TRBD1. This CDR3 region has 14 residues. V was clipped by 1 base and J by 8 bases; unmatched bases: 5. CDR1 is LGHDT and CDR2 is YNNKEL in the germline V gene (reference sequence). The CDR3 region is CASSQANRGKPQHF. The CDR3, as DNA: TGTGCCAGCAGCCAAGCTAACAGGGGTAAGCCCCAGCATTTT.

The V gene is TRBV7-9, the J gene TRBJ2-2; 9 nucleotides line up with TRBD1. The V and J ends lost 3 bases and 5 bases, in that order; junction bases with no gene match: 7. This CDR3 has 16 residues. The germline CDR1 and CDR2 sequences are SEHNR and FQNEAQ (reference sequence). The CDR3 protein is CASSFDWTGVTGELFF. CDR3 DNA: TGTGCCAGCAGCTTCGATTGGACAGGGGTGACCGGGGAGCTGTTTTTT.

The chain couples TRBV7-9 to TRBJ1-2, with 10 bases fitting TRBD1. From germline, CDR1 is SEHNR and CDR2 FQNEAQ (reference sequence). Trimming cost V 4 bases and J 7 bases; bases outside gene matches: 9. The CDR3 totals 15 residues. CDR3 protein: CASSWGDRGRSGYTF. CDR3 nucleotides: TGTGCCAGCAGCTGGGGGGACAGGGGCAGGAGTGGCTACACCTTC.

V and J are TRBV7-9 and TRBJ2-5, with 10 bases lining up with TRBD1. Germline V gene sequence: CDR1 SEHNR, CDR2 FQNEAQ (reference sequence). The CDR3 has 17 residues. With 0 bases clipped from V and 4 bases from J, the junction kept 8 bases outside the gene matches. As DNA, the CDR3 is TGTGCCAGCAGCTTAGCCGGGGACAGGGGTTCATTAGAGACCCAGTACTTC. It yields the protein CASSLAGDRGSLETQYF.

The chain couples TRBV4-1 to TRBJ2-1, with D possibly TRBD2 on 6 matching bases. The germline gives CDR1 MGHRA, CDR2 YSYEKL. Between the trimmed V and J ends, which lost 0 bases and 10 bases, there was a span of 13 bases. The CDR3 consists of 14 residues. CDR3 protein: CASSQDPGRGEQFF. CDR3 nucleotides: TGCGCCAGCAGCCAAGATCCGGGACGGGGGGAGCAGTTCTTC.

The chain employs TRBV4-2 and TRBJ1-4, with D perhaps matching TRBD1 (6 bases). V gave up 1 base and J gave up 3 bases, with 15 bases separating them. The CDR3 loop spans 17 amino acids. The germline V gene has CDR1 LGHNA and CDR2 YNFKEQ. In DNA, the CDR3 is TGTGCCAGCAGCCAAGCCGGGACAAAGAATCCTAATGAAAAACTGTTTTTT. Encoded protein: CASSQAGTKNPNEKLFF.

V gene TRBV3-1 (or the pseudogene TRBV3-2) combines with J gene TRBJ2-3; D gene ambiguous. The germline CDR1 and CDR2 sequences are LGHDT and YNNKEL (reference sequence). The V gene lost 1 base and the J gene lost 7 bases, with 6 bases spanning the gap. This CDR3 contains 12 residues. The CDR3 nucleotides are TGTGCCAGCAGCCAAGTTGAGAATACGCAGTATTTT. Its translation is CASSQVENTQYF.

This chain joins TRBV6-2 or TRBV6-3 and TRBJ2-3; 8 bases fit TRBD2. Germline-derived CDR1 and CDR2 are MNHEY and SVGEGT. J lost 2 bases, V lost 5 bases, and 12 bases had no gene match. CDR3 length: 17 residues. The CDR3 spells CASSTGTRSSSTDTQYF. In DNA, the CDR3 is TGTGCCAGCAGTACGGGGACTAGGTCGTCTTCCACAGATACGCAGTATTTT.

The gene calls are TRBV6-5 and TRBJ2-7, with D unresolved. Germline assignment: CDR1 MNHEY and CDR2 SVGAGI. V was cut by 0 bases and J by 3 bases, with 6 bases left in between. The CDR3 spans 13 residues. CDR3 DNA: TGTGCCAGCAGTTACTCTCCCAACTACGAGCAGTACTTC. Its protein product is CASSYSPNYEQYF.

The V call is TRBV27, the J call TRBJ2-3; perhaps TRBD1 as D (5 bases). The germline V and J ends were trimmed by 5 bases and 2 bases, with 17 bases remaining between them. This CDR3 is built from 16 residues. Germline CDR1 is MNHEY and CDR2 is SMNVEV (reference sequence). The CDR3 region has the DNA TGTGCCAGCAGTCGATTGGGATCGACAGCCACAGATACGCAGTATTTT. This translates into CASSRLGSTATDTQYF.

The count of this clone is one. The V gene is TRBV15, the J gene TRBJ1-2, with D unresolved. The CDR3 length is 15 residues. V dropped 1 base and J dropped 0 bases, with 9 bases sitting between them. Germline V gene lookup returns CDR1 LNHNV and CDR2 YYDKDF (reference sequence). As DNA, the CDR3 is TGTGCCACCAGCAGAGTCGGACGGGCTAACTATGGCTACACCTTC. It translates to CATSRVGRANYGYTF.

The CDR3 bases are TGTGCCAGCAGCTTTCAGCCCGGCTCGACCCAGTACTTC. Its protein is CASSFQPGSTQYF. The chain couples TRBV7-9 to TRBJ2-5; no reliable D call. Germline V gives CDR1 SEHNR, CDR2 FQNEAQ (reference sequence). CDR3 size: 13 residues. Trimming removed 3 bases from V and 7 bases from J, with 12 bases in between. Drawing the rest from reference TRBV7-9 and TRBJ2-5, the complete variable domain is DTGVSQNPRHKITKRGQNVTFRCDPISEHNRLYWYRQTLGQGPEFLTYFQNEAQLEKSRLLSDRFSAERPKGSFSTLEIQRTEQGDSAMYLCASSFQPGSTQYFGPGTRLLVL.

A note on this clone: At one end, the junction sequence differs from germline, possibly due to a read error. The chain carries TRBV5-4 and TRBJ2-1, with 9 nucleotides matching TRBD2. The CDR3 sequence is 16 residues long. From germline, CDR1 is SGHNT and CDR2 YYREEE (reference sequence). CDR3 amino acids: CASSLAGTSSHNEQFF. CDR3 bases: TGTGCCAGCAGCTTGGCCGGGACTAGCTCCCACAATGAGCAGTTCTTC.

The chain combines TRBV27 with TRBJ1-2, with 8 bases that match TRBD1. This CDR3 comprises 13 residues. The V gene end was trimmed by 5 bases and the J gene end by 5 bases; junction bases not matched to a gene: 4. Germline V gives CDR1 MNHEY, CDR2 SMNVEV (reference sequence). DNA for the CDR3: TGTGCCAGCAGTACCCGACAGGGGTATGGCTACACCTTC. Protein product: CASSTRQGYGYTF.

The genes are TRBV4-1 and TRBJ2-4, with a possible D match to TRBD2 (5 bases). This CDR3 region has 16 residues. Trimming pared 4 bases from V and 6 bases from J, leaving 19 bases between. CDR1 and CDR2 (germline): MGHRA, YSYEKL. The CDR3 bases are TGCGCCAGCAGCCTTTTGCTGGGGTACGAGGGAAACATTCAGTACTTC. This encodes CASSLLLGYEGNIQYF.

The V gene is TRBV6-5, the J gene TRBJ1-1; D possibly corresponds to TRBD1 (5 bases). Germline V gene data show CDR1 as MNHEY and CDR2 as SVGAGI. Trimming removed 6 bases from V and 8 bases from J, with 13 bases in between. The CDR3 runs 12 residues. CDR3: CASSPGGAEAFF. As DNA, the CDR3 is TGTGCCAGCAGCCCCGGCGGGGCGGAAGCTTTCTTT.

The V call is TRBV9, the J call TRBJ1-4; D perhaps matches TRBD1 (5 bases). Germline V gene lookup returns CDR1 SGDLS and CDR2 YYNGEE. Trimming took off 2 bases at V and 6 bases at J, with 11 bases between the two ends. The length of the CDR3 is 14 residues. For the CDR3, the DNA is TGTGCCAGCAGCGTGGGGGGGACTCATGAAAAACTGTTTTTT. Protein product: CASSVGGTHEKLFF.

In this sample, this clone turned up a few times. The chain couples TRBV3-1 (or the pseudogene TRBV3-2) to TRBJ1-6; D is unclear. The CDR3 has 14 amino acids. Germline-derived CDR1 and CDR2 are LGHDT and YNNKEL (reference sequence). V was trimmed by 1 base and J by 7 bases, leaving 8 bases between them. The CDR3 loop reads CASSQVGTNSPLHF. The CDR3 bases are TGTGCCAGCAGCCAAGTTGGCACGAATTCACCCCTCCACTTT.

The chain uses TRBV12-3 or TRBV12-4 and TRBJ2-7, with D perhaps TRBD1 or TRBD2 (5 bases each). The length of the CDR3 is 13 residues. Trimming pared 1 base from V and 3 bases from J, leaving 7 bases between. The CDR3 reads CASSLGGIYEQYF. CDR3 nucleotide sequence: TGTGCCAGCAGTTTAGGGGGGATCTACGAGCAGTACTTC.

V usage is TRBV9 and J usage is TRBJ2-2; D is uncertain. The CDR3 spans 13 residues. V was shortened by 4 bases and J by 7 bases, with 11 bases between the two germline ends. The germline gives CDR1 SGDLS, CDR2 YYNGEE. CDR3 nucleotide sequence: TGTGCCAGCAGCCCGCAGGACGTCGGGGAGCTGTTTTTT. It yields the protein CASSPQDVGELFF.

The chain employs TRBV10-3 and TRBJ2-2, with no clear D. The CDR3 runs 13 residues. Germline V gene lookup returns CDR1 ENHRY and CDR2 SYGVKD. Trimming removed 4 bases at V and 0 bases at J, with 3 bases between. In DNA, the CDR3 is TGTGCCATCAGTGCCACGAACACCGGGGAGCTGTTTTTT. Its translation: CAISATNTGELFF.

The rearrangement links TRBV6-5 to TRBJ1-1, with D unclear. CDR1 is MNHEY, CDR2 SVGAGI, per germline. Trimming took off 7 bases at V and 1 base at J, with 7 bases between the two ends. The CDR3 has 12 residues. CDR3 nucleotides: TGTGCCAGCATTGGAGGGAACACTGAAGCTTTCTTT. Amino acids: CASIGGNTEAFF.

This clone appeared a few times. The chain employs TRBV7-8 and TRBJ1-5; D is undetermined. Germline CDR1 SGHVS, CDR2 FQNEAQ. Trimming took off 1 base at V and 3 bases at J, with 10 bases between the two ends. This CDR3 region has 15 residues. CDR3 bases: TGTGCCAGCAGCTTAGGGCCCGGGCCCAATCAGCCCCAGCATTTT. Its translation: CASSLGPGPNQPQHF. The complete variable domain, with remaining parts taken from reference TRBV7-8 and TRBJ1-5, reads GAGVSQSPRYKVAKRGQDVALRCDPISGHVSLFWYQQALGQGPEFLTYFQNEAQLDKSGLPSDRFFAERPEGSVSTLKIQRTQQEDSAVYLCASSLGPGPNQPQHFGDGTRLSIL.

The V and J genes are TRBV9 and TRBJ2-7; D not certain. Trimming shortened V by 6 bases and J by 0 bases, and 13 bases separated the two germline ends. The V gene's germline CDR1 is SGDLS and CDR2 YYNGEE. This CDR3 has 14 residues. The CDR3 is CASNPAADSYEQYF. CDR3 DNA sequence: TGTGCCAGCAATCCGGCAGCCGACTCCTACGAGCAGTACTTC.